Listed below are T cell receptor beta chains from one sample, sequenced in a study of T cell clonotyping in hematopoietic cell transplantation. Clones were sequenced by immunoSEQ multiplex PCR, and TCRdb holds only the in-frame ones, with some missing. The data hold 65,000 to 80,000 clones, with 90% to 97% observed a single time. Specimen: peripheral blood mononuclear cells, collected before stem cell transplant. These receptors were taken from a woman between 50 and 59 years old with acute myeloid leukemia. Some clones in this sample may be carry-over from other donors' samples. The CDR3 runs from the conserved cysteine through the conserved F or W. Each record gives: clone size, D gene, V gene, J gene, CDR3 protein, CDR3 DNA. A D gene is named only where the DNA matches it firmly. A clone size is listed for some rows: how often the clone was seen (once, few, many), or a class if it is expanded.

>-|-|TRBV6-1|TRBJ1-2
CASSAYLLSRGYTF
TGTGCCAGCAGTGCCTACCTCCTGTCTCGTGGCTACACCTTC
>-|TRBD1|TRBV29-1|TRBJ2-1
CSARPGQALEFF
TGCAGCGCTAGACCGGGACAGGCCTTGGAGTTCTTC
>-|TRBD2|TRBV29-1|TRBJ2-5
CSVEISGSWETQYF
TGCAGCGTCGAGATTAGCGGGAGCTGGGAGACCCAGTACTTC
>-|-|TRBV11-2|TRBJ2-5
CASSSYFSETQYF
TGTGCCAGCAGCTCCTACTTTTCTGAGACCCAGTACTTC
>-|-|TRBV5-6|TRBJ2-6
CASSFGWEGESGANVLTF
TGTGCCAGCAGCTTTGGGTGGGAGGGGGAGTCAGGGGCCAACGTCCTGACTTTC
>-|-|TRBV4-1|TRBJ1-2
CASSQRQLDYGYTF
TGCGCCAGCAGCCAACGACAGTTGGACTATGGCTACACCTTC
>-|TRBD2|TRBV29-1|TRBJ2-5
CSERLAQETQYF
TGCAGCGAACGACTAGCGCAAGAGACCCAGTACTTC
>-|TRBD1|TRBV5-8|TRBJ1-5
CASSLYGQGLSNQPQHF
TGTGCCAGCAGCCTATACGGACAGGGTCTTAGCAATCAGCCCCAGCATTTT
>-|-|TRBV5-6|TRBJ1-2
CASSLVAGSLVNYGYTF
TGTGCCAGCAGCTTGGTCGCAGGGTCACTTGTTAACTATGGCTACACCTTC
>-|-|TRBV4-1|TRBJ2-7
CASSRTPPAGVSSYEQYF
TGCGCCAGCAGCCGAACTCCGCCGGCCGGTGTGAGCTCCTACGAGCAGTACTTC
>-|-|TRBV6-1|TRBJ1-1
CASSEAPGDGTEAFF
TGTGCCAGCAGTGAAGCTCCCGGGGACGGCACTGAAGCTTTCTTT
>-|TRBD1|TRBV5-1|TRBJ1-1
CASSLGTGMNTEAFF
TGCGCCAGCAGCTTAGGGACAGGGATGAACACTGAAGCTTTCTTT
>-|-|TRBV30|TRBJ1-1
CAWTFLGGRTEAFF
TGTGCCTGGACCTTTCTAGGGGGGCGTACTGAAGCTTTCTTT
>-|-|TRBV5-4|TRBJ1-1
CASSLVGGNTEAFF
TGTGCCAGCAGCTTGGTTGGGGGTAACACTGAAGCTTTCTTT
>-|TRBD1|TRBV2|TRBJ2-7
CASRETGGVRYEQYF
TGTGCCAGCAGGGAAACAGGGGGCGTACGCTACGAGCAGTACTTC
>-|-|TRBV28|TRBJ2-7
CASSSTGLRYEQYF
TGTGCCAGCAGTTCAACAGGGTTAAGGTACGAGCAGTACTTC
>-|-|TRBV29-1|TRBJ2-1
CSVIYRARHTDEQFF
TGCAGCGTCATTTACCGGGCGAGGCATACTGATGAGCAGTTCTTC
>-|-|TRBV11-2|TRBJ2-7
CASSHDYSYEQYF
TGTGCCAGCAGCCACGACTATTCCTACGAGCAGTACTTC
>-|TRBD1|TRBV28|TRBJ1-2
CASTDRGQSGYTF
TGTGCCAGCACTGACAGGGGGCAATCTGGCTACACCTTC
>-|-|TRBV20-1|TRBJ2-3
CSAREQTQYF
TGCAGTGCTAGAGAGCAAACGCAGTATTTT
>-|-|TRBV5-1|TRBJ1-1
CASSKGQYTEAFF
TGCGCCAGCAGCAAAGGACAATACACTGAAGCTTTCTTT
>-|-|TRBV7-2|TRBJ2-5
CASSSKGGRETQYF
TGTGCCAGCAGCTCAAAAGGGGGGCGGGAGACCCAGTACTTC
>-|-|TRBV6-5|TRBJ1-2
CASSYARSGAYTF
TGTGCCAGCAGTTACGCCCGGTCGGGGGCCTACACCTTC
>-|-|TRBV2|TRBJ1-5
CASSPLLQGANQPQHF
TGTGCCAGCAGTCCACTGTTGCAGGGCGCCAATCAGCCCCAGCATTTT
>once|TRBD1|TRBV15|TRBJ1-5
CASGQVGQPQHF
TGTGCCAGCGGACAGGTCGGGCAGCCCCAGCATTTT
>-|TRBD2|TRBV7-2|TRBJ2-3
CASSPLAGASTDTQYF
TGTGCCAGCAGCCCTCTAGCGGGGGCAAGCACAGATACGCAGTATTTT
>-|-|TRBV12-2|TRBJ1-1
CASRPGQAGTEAFF
TGTGCAAGTCGACCCGGACAGGCGGGCACTGAAGCTTTCTTT
>-|TRBD1|TRBV7-9|TRBJ1-2
CASSLATGGNYGYTF
TGTGCCAGCAGCTTAGCGACAGGGGGAAACTATGGCTACACCTTC
>-|TRBD1|TRBV6-5|TRBJ1-5
CASSYSGTGAQPQHF
TGTGCCAGCAGTTACTCGGGGACAGGGGCGCAGCCCCAGCATTTT
>-|TRBD1|TRBV29-1|TRBJ2-2
CSAGQGGNTGELFF
TGCAGCGCAGGACAGGGGGGTAACACCGGGGAGCTGTTTTTT
>-|-|TRBV10-3|TRBJ2-7
CAVSRDSTGEQYF
TGTGCCGTAAGTCGAGACTCGACGGGGGAGCAGTACTTC
>-|-|TRBV28|TRBJ1-1
CASSLARRTEAFF
TGTGCCAGCAGTTTAGCAAGGAGGACTGAAGCTTTCTTT
>-|TRBD1|TRBV7-9|TRBJ1-2
CASSLAGTGLYGYTF
TGTGCCAGCAGCTTGGCCGGGACAGGCCTTTATGGCTACACCTTC
>few|TRBD1|TRBV5-5|TRBJ2-7
CASSLGGQGGTYEQYF
TGTGCCAGCAGCTTGGGGGGACAGGGGGGTACCTACGAGCAGTACTTC
>-|-|TRBV19|TRBJ1-6
CASRVQDNSYNSPLHF
TGTGCCAGTAGGGTACAGGACAACTCCTATAATTCACCCCTCCACTTT
>-|-|TRBV7-3|TRBJ2-2
CASSPDINTGELFF
TGTGCCAGCAGCCCAGACATTAACACCGGGGAGCTGTTTTTT
>-|-|TRBV2|TRBJ2-6
CASKGLLSGANVLTF
TGTGCCAGCAAGGGGCTCTTATCTGGGGCCAACGTCCTGACTTTC
>-|TRBD1|TRBV28|TRBJ1-2
CASSPGGAYYGYTF
TGTGCCAGCAGTCCAGGGGGGGCCTACTATGGCTACACCTTC
>-|-|TRBV10-1|TRBJ2-2
CASRTGSGELFF
TGCGCCAGCAGAACAGGGTCCGGGGAGCTGTTTTTT
>-|-|TRBV7-9|TRBJ1-4
CASSLSGAKEKLFF
TGTGCCAGCAGCTTGTCAGGGGCCAAAGAAAAACTGTTTTTT
>-|-|TRBV5-8|TRBJ2-7
CASSLGQGDLGLGVQYF
TGTGCCAGCAGCTTGGGACAGGGGGACTTGGGACTAGGAGTGCAGTACTTC
>-|-|TRBV5-6|TRBJ1-2
CASSLERGNYGYTF
TGTGCCAGCAGCTTGGAAAGGGGTAACTATGGCTACACCTTC
>once|-|TRBV19|TRBJ1-5
CASSIGGVQPQHF
TGTGCCAGTAGTATTGGCGGGGTTCAGCCCCAGCATTTT
>-|-|TRBV5-1|TRBJ2-5
CASSWLGGGQETQYF
TGCGCCAGCAGCTGGCTTGGTGGGGGTCAAGAGACCCAGTACTTC
>-|TRBD1|TRBV29-1|TRBJ2-7
CSTGQGAGEQYF
TGCAGCACGGGACAGGGGGCGGGAGAGCAGTACTTC
>-|TRBD1|TRBV19|TRBJ1-1
CASSIQGGTEAFF
TGTGCCAGTAGTATTCAGGGGGGGACTGAAGCTTTCTTT
>-|-|TRBV6-4|TRBJ1-5
CASSYSTEQPQHF
TGTGCCAGCAGTTACTCGACCGAACAGCCCCAGCATTTT
>-|-|TRBV25-1|TRBJ1-1
CASSEFGELAEAFF
TGTGCCAGCAGTGAATTCGGGGAACTTGCTGAAGCTTTCTTT
>-|-|TRBV25-1|TRBJ2-7
CASSVPGPFSYEQYF
TGTGCCAGCAGTGTGCCGGGACCTTTTAGCTACGAGCAGTACTTC
>-|-|TRBV11-2|TRBJ2-3
CASSFGQLTDTQYF
TGTGCCAGCAGCTTCGGTCAGCTCACAGATACGCAGTATTTT